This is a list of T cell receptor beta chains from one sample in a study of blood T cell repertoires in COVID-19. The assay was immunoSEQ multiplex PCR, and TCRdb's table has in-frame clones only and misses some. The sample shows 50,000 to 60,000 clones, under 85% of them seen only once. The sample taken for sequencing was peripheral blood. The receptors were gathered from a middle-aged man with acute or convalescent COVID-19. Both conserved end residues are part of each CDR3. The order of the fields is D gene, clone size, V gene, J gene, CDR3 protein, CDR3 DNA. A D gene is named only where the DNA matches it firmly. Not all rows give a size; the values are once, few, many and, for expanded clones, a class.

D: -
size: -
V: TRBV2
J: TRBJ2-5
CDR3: CASSETGGGAGTQYF
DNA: TGTGCCAGCAGTGAAACAGGAGGGGGCGCCGGGACCCAGTACTTC

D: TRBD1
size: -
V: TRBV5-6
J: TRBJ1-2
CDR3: CASSLTGDRANYGYTF
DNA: TGTGCCAGCAGCTTGACAGGGGACCGCGCTAACTATGGCTACACCTTC

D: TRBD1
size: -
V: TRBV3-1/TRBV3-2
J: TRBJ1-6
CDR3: CASSKDRGAYNSPLHF
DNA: TGTGCCAGCAGTAAAGACAGGGGTGCCTATAATTCACCCCTCCACTTT

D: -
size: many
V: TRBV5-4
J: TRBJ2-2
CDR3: CASSPQGPPGELFF
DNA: TGTGCCAGCAGCCCCCAGGGGCCCCCCGGGGAGCTGTTTTTT

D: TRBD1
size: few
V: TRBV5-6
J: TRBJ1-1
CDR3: CASSLSTGGLRDTEAFF
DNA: TGTGCCAGCAGCTTGTCGACAGGGGGCTTGAGGGATACTGAAGCTTTCTTT

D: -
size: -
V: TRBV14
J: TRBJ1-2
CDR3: CASSFAGLGYTF
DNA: TGTGCCAGCAGCTTTGCGGGGCTTGGCTACACCTTC

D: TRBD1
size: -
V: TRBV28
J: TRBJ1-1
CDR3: CASSRNRGRTRNTEAFF
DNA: TGTGCCAGCAGTCGAAACAGGGGCCGAACAAGAAACACTGAAGCTTTCTTT

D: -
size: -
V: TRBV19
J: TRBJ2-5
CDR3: CASSNQETQYF
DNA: TGTGCCAGTAGCAACCAAGAGACCCAGTACTTC

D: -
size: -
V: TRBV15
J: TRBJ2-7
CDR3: CATSRDRGGEEQYF
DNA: TGTGCCACCAGCAGGGATCGAGGGGGAGAAGAGCAGTACTTC

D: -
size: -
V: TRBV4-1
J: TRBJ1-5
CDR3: CASSQEWEMNQPQHF
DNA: TGCGCCAGCAGCCAAGAATGGGAGATGAATCAGCCCCAGCATTTT

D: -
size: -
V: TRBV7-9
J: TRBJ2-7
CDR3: CASSTDRSYEQYF
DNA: TGTGCCAGCAGCACCGACAGGTCCTACGAGCAGTACTTC

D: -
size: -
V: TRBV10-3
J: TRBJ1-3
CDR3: CAIKGTEQGLGNTIYF
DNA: TGTGCCATCAAGGGTACAGAGCAGGGGCTCGGAAACACCATATATTTT

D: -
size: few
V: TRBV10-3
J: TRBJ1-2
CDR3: CAISEPDGGYTF
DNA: TGTGCCATCAGTGAGCCCGACGGGGGCTACACCTTC

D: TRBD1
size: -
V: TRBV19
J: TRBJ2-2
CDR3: CASSRDRLNTGELFF
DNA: TGTGCCAGTAGCCGGGACAGACTAAACACCGGGGAGCTGTTTTTT

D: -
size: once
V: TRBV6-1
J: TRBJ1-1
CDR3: CASSEENREYTEAFF
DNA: TGTGCCAGCAGTGAAGAAAACAGGGAATACACTGAAGCTTTCTTT

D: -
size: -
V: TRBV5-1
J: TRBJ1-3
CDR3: CASSFSGNTIYF
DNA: TGCGCCAGCAGCTTCAGTGGAAACACCATATATTTT

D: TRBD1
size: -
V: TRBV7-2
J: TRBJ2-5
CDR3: CASSSGQGETQYF
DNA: TGTGCCAGCAGCTCTGGACAGGGAGAGACCCAGTACTTC

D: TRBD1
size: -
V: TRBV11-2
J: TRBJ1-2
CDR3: CASSLNHRGGRYTF
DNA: TGTGCCAGCAGCCTAAACCACAGGGGTGGGCGCTACACCTTC

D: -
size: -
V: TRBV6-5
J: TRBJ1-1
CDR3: CATLEGGTEAFF
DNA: TGTGCCACCCTGGAAGGGGGCACTGAAGCTTTCTTT